These T cell receptor beta chains were read from a single sample in a study of blood T cell repertoires in COVID-19. Data came from immunoSEQ multiplex PCR; TCRdb stores just in-frame clones and leaves some out. The repertoire holds about 270,000 clones, with around 89% as singletons. Sequencing was carried out using PBMCs or T cells enriched from blood (not recorded which). Source of these receptors: a young woman with acute COVID-19. The CDR3 runs from the conserved cysteine through the conserved F or W. D genes are given only for firm matches. Clone size is shown for a subset of rows, as once, few, many or a class of expanded clone.

J: TRBJ2-5; size: NA; D: NA; V: TRBV5-3; CDR3: CARSLNAATESETQYF; DNA: TGTGCCAGAAGCCTAAACGCCGCGACAGAGTCAGAGACCCAGTACTTC
J: TRBJ2-7; size: NA; D: TRBD2; V: TRBV5-1; CDR3: CASSLPFLAVYEQYF; DNA: TGCGCCAGCAGCTTACCTTTCCTAGCGGTATACGAGCAGTACTTC
J: TRBJ2-7; size: NA; D: TRBD2; V: TRBV25-1; CDR3: CASSDSLAVLYEQYF; DNA: TGTGCCAGCAGTGATTCACTAGCGGTCCTCTACGAGCAGTACTTC
J: TRBJ1-1; size: few; D: TRBD1; V: TRBV15; CDR3: CATSRDRRQGMNTEAFF; DNA: TGTGCCACCAGCAGAGATCGTAGACAGGGTATGAACACTGAAGCTTTCTTT
J: TRBJ2-1; size: NA; D: TRBD2; V: TRBV29-1; CDR3: CSVAGTSGIYEQFF; DNA: TGCAGCGTTGCAGGGACTAGCGGGATCTATGAGCAGTTCTTC
J: TRBJ2-3; size: NA; D: TRBD2; V: TRBV13; CDR3: CASSFSGSLDTQYF; DNA: TGTGCCAGCAGCTTCAGCGGGAGTTTAGATACGCAGTATTTT
J: TRBJ2-7; size: many; D: TRBD1; V: TRBV6-4; CDR3: CASSEGQGADEQYF; DNA: TGTGCCAGCAGTGAGGGACAGGGGGCGGACGAGCAGTACTTC
J: TRBJ1-2; size: NA; D: TRBD1; V: TRBV4-2; CDR3: CASSQEIGTGGYTF; DNA: TGTGCCAGCAGCCAAGAGATTGGGACAGGGGGCTACACCTTC
J: TRBJ2-5; size: NA; D: NA; V: TRBV4-1; CDR3: CASSLQGGGANQETQYF; DNA: TGCGCCAGCAGCCTTCAGGGGGGCGGGGCTAATCAAGAGACCCAGTACTTC
J: TRBJ2-1; size: NA; D: NA; V: TRBV19; CDR3: CASRGRGIDEQFF; DNA: TGTGCCAGTAGAGGCAGGGGTATCGATGAGCAGTTCTTC
J: TRBJ1-2; size: NA; D: NA; V: TRBV4-1; CDR3: CASSQVSAGNYGYTF; DNA: TGCGCCAGCAGCCAAGTCTCGGCAGGGAACTATGGCTACACCTTC
J: TRBJ2-3; size: NA; D: NA; V: TRBV27; CDR3: CASSLAGLADTQYF; DNA: TGTGCCAGCAGTTTAGCGGGATTAGCAGATACGCAGTATTTT
J: TRBJ1-6; size: NA; D: NA; V: TRBV28; CDR3: CASSFGSSYNSPLHF; DNA: TGTGCCAGCAGTTTCGGGAGCTCCTATAATTCACCCCTCCACTTT
J: TRBJ1-2; size: NA; D: NA; V: TRBV6-5; CDR3: CASSYGPGLSGYTF; DNA: TGTGCCAGCAGTTACGGTCCGGGTCTCTCTGGCTACACCTTC
J: TRBJ2-7; size: NA; D: NA; V: TRBV12-3/TRBV12-4; CDR3: CASSLLQAGEQYF; DNA: TGTGCCAGCAGTTTACTACAGGCAGGGGAGCAGTACTTC
J: TRBJ2-1; size: NA; D: TRBD1; V: TRBV9; CDR3: CASSEGQINNEQFF; DNA: TGTGCCAGCAGCGAGGGACAGATTAACAATGAGCAGTTCTTC
J: TRBJ2-3; size: NA; D: NA; V: TRBV11-2; CDR3: CASSLGLGQGTDTQYF; DNA: TGTGCCAGCAGCTTAGGGTTGGGTCAGGGCACAGATACGCAGTATTTT
J: TRBJ2-7; size: NA; D: NA; V: TRBV28; CDR3: CATEPGTLYEQYF; DNA: TGTGCCACCGAGCCGGGGACTTTGTACGAGCAGTACTTC
J: TRBJ2-7; size: NA; D: NA; V: TRBV5-1; CDR3: CASSSTIYEQYF; DNA: TGCGCCAGCAGCTCAACTATCTACGAGCAGTACTTC
J: TRBJ2-3; size: NA; D: TRBD2; V: TRBV7-8; CDR3: CASSLATDTRTSGGTDTQYF; DNA: TGTGCCAGCAGCTTAGCTACAGACACGAGGACTAGCGGGGGCACAGATACGCAGTATTTT
J: TRBJ1-2; size: NA; D: NA; V: TRBV6-5; CDR3: CASSRRVSEGYTF; DNA: TGTGCCAGCAGCCGCAGGGTATCGGAAGGCTACACCTTC
J: TRBJ2-7; size: NA; D: NA; V: TRBV5-8; CDR3: CASSPGAGASYEQYF; DNA: TGTGCCAGCAGCCCGGGGGCGGGAGCGTCCTACGAGCAGTACTTC
J: TRBJ2-3; size: NA; D: NA; V: TRBV15; CDR3: CATSRDRQDTQYF; DNA: TGTGCCACCAGCAGAGATCGACAAGATACGCAGTATTTT
J: TRBJ2-7; size: NA; D: NA; V: TRBV6-5; CDR3: CASSPNRVEQYF; DNA: TGTGCCAGCAGCCCCAACCGGGTGGAGCAGTACTTC
J: TRBJ1-1; size: few; D: NA; V: TRBV28; CDR3: CASSFLSVPNTEAFF; DNA: TGTGCCAGCAGTTTTTTGTCGGTTCCCAACACTGAAGCTTTCTTT
J: TRBJ1-2; size: few; D: TRBD1; V: TRBV28; CDR3: CASSPLGQGDYGYTF; DNA: TGTGCCAGCAGTCCCCTGGGGCAGGGGGACTATGGCTACACCTTC
J: TRBJ1-1; size: NA; D: NA; V: TRBV28; CDR3: CASRSPGGLNTEAFF; DNA: TGTGCCAGCAGATCCCCCGGAGGGCTGAACACTGAAGCTTTCTTT
J: TRBJ1-4; size: NA; D: NA; V: TRBV2; CDR3: CASNRDTLGGSKLFF; DNA: TGTGCCAGCAACCGAGACACACTCGGGGGGTCAAAACTGTTTTTT
J: TRBJ1-1; size: once; D: TRBD1; V: TRBV7-2; CDR3: CASSEGQGNTEAFF; DNA: TGTGCCAGCAGCGAGGGACAGGGGAACACTGAAGCTTTCTTT
J: TRBJ2-3; size: NA; D: TRBD2; V: TRBV28; CDR3: CASSLSGLAGAPVSTDTQYF; DNA: TGTGCCAGCAGTTTATCGGGACTAGCGGGTGCTCCAGTCAGCACAGATACGCAGTATTTT
J: TRBJ1-5; size: NA; D: NA; V: TRBV4-1; CDR3: CASSVSLGQPQHF; DNA: TGCGCCAGCAGCGTTTCCCTCGGTCAGCCCCAGCATTTT
J: TRBJ2-7; size: NA; D: TRBD1; V: TRBV5-1; CDR3: CASSFQGQGEYEQYF; DNA: TGCGCCAGCAGCTTTCAAGGACAGGGCGAATACGAGCAGTACTTC
J: TRBJ1-2; size: NA; D: NA; V: TRBV28; CDR3: CASSLGAGRRDYGYTF; DNA: TGTGCCAGCAGTTTGGGTGCGGGGCGGAGAGACTATGGCTACACCTTC
J: TRBJ2-3; size: NA; D: NA; V: TRBV6-5; CDR3: CASSNTDTQYF; DNA: TGTGCCAGCAGCAACACAGATACGCAGTATTTT
J: TRBJ1-4; size: NA; D: NA; V: TRBV4-1; CDR3: CASSQVRGEKLFF; DNA: TGCGCCAGCAGCCAAGTCAGAGGCGAAAAACTGTTTTTT
J: TRBJ2-1; size: NA; D: TRBD2; V: TRBV19; CDR3: CASSMASGDPYNEQFF; DNA: TGTGCCAGTAGCATGGCCAGCGGGGACCCTTACAATGAGCAGTTCTTC
J: TRBJ1-4; size: NA; D: NA; V: TRBV3-1/TRBV3-2; CDR3: CASSLGTTTNEKLFF; DNA: TGTGCCAGCAGCCTGGGGACAACAACTAATGAAAAACTGTTTTTT
J: TRBJ2-2; size: NA; D: NA; V: TRBV4-3; CDR3: CASSHEGGPNTGELFF; DNA: TGCGCCAGCAGCCACGAAGGAGGGCCCAACACCGGGGAGCTGTTTTTT
J: TRBJ2-3; size: NA; D: NA; V: TRBV7-2; CDR3: CASSSSLVGGTQYF; DNA: TGTGCCAGCAGCTCTAGTTTAGTAGGTGGTACGCAGTATTTT
J: TRBJ2-1; size: NA; D: TRBD2; V: TRBV24-1; CDR3: CATSDFGGGNEQFF; DNA: TGTGCCACCAGTGATTTTGGGGGAGGGAATGAGCAGTTCTTC
J: TRBJ2-7; size: NA; D: TRBD1; V: TRBV2; CDR3: CASTQSGRQGRLGEDF; DNA: TGTGCCAGCACGCAATCTGGAAGACAGGGCCGTTTAGGTGAAGACTTC
J: TRBJ2-7; size: NA; D: TRBD2; V: TRBV7-2; CDR3: CASSLESGRSHEQYF; DNA: TGTGCCAGCAGCTTAGAAAGCGGGAGGTCCCACGAGCAGTACTTC
J: TRBJ2-7; size: NA; D: TRBD2; V: TRBV5-6; CDR3: CASTMGLETYEQYF; DNA: TGTGCCAGCACCATGGGACTAGAAACCTACGAGCAGTACTTC
J: TRBJ2-2; size: NA; D: NA; V: TRBV21-1; CDR3: CASSKVLLAGCLAGELFF; DNA: TGTGCCAGCAGCAAAGTCCTATTAGCGGGATGTCTAGCCGGGGAGCTGTTTTTT
J: TRBJ2-1; size: NA; D: NA; V: TRBV3-1/TRBV3-2; CDR3: CASAGSRSDNEQFF; DNA: TGTGCCAGCGCGGGAAGTAGGTCGGATAATGAGCAGTTCTTC
J: TRBJ2-1; size: NA; D: TRBD2; V: TRBV27; CDR3: CASSLSLAGVSNEQFF; DNA: TGTGCCAGCAGTTTATCACTAGCGGGAGTGAGTAATGAGCAGTTCTTC
J: TRBJ1-1; size: few; D: NA; V: TRBV25-1; CDR3: CASSGVNTEAFF; DNA: TGTGCCAGCAGTGGAGTGAACACTGAAGCTTTCTTT
J: TRBJ2-1; size: few; D: TRBD2; V: TRBV24-1; CDR3: CATTTGTSETNEQFF; DNA: TGTGCCACCACCACCGGGACTAGTGAGACCAATGAGCAGTTCTTC